These 8 T cell receptor beta chains were sequenced from one sample in a study of T cells of healthy individuals. TCRdb re-called the 5' RACE reads with MiXCR, one entry per CDR3 protein. Seen here are about 100,000 distinct CDR3 sequences, approximately 18% observed once, and the top ten hold roughly 6.2%. The receptors were gathered from a human donor in good health.

This clonotype showed up many times. The J gene is TRBJ1-5, the V gene TRBV28; D is unclear. The V and J ends lost 3 bases and 0 bases respectively, with 9 bases between them. CDR3 size: 15 residues. The germline V gene has CDR1 MDHEN and CDR2 SYDVKM. CDR3 region: CASSFGYHSNQPQHF. CDR3 DNA: TGTGCCAGCAGTTTTGGGTATCATAGCAATCAGCCCCAGCATTTT.

The J gene is TRBJ1-1, the V gene TRBV6-5; D is unresolved. The CDR3 is 13 amino acids. With 6 bases removed from V and 2 bases from J, the gap between germline ends came to 10 bases. Germline CDR1 and CDR2: MNHEY and SVGAGI. The CDR3 DNA is TGTGCCAGCAGGTGGCTAGGAAACACTGAAGCTTTCTTT. It codes for CASRWLGNTEAFF.

There are a few counts of this clonotype. DNA for the CDR3: TGTGCCAGCAGCCAAGGTATAGGGGGACATGGCTACACCTTC. It is translated as CASSQGIGGHGYTF. This chain connects TRBV3-1 to TRBJ1-2; the D gene is possibly TRBD1 (6 bases). With 1 base removed from V and 6 bases from J, the gap between germline ends came to 12 bases. The CDR3 is 14 amino acids. CDR1 and CDR2 (germline): LGHDT, YNNKEL (reference sequence). Drawing the rest from reference TRBV3-1 and TRBJ1-2, the complete variable domain is DTAVSQTPKYLVTQMGNDKSIKCEQNLGHDTMYWYKQDSKKFLKIMFSYNNKELIINETVPNRFSPKSPDKAHLNLHINSLELGDSAVYFCASSQGIGGHGYTFGSGTRLTVV.

The chain carries TRBV20-1 and TRBJ1-5, with 8 bases identical to TRBD1. This CDR3 region has 14 residues. Germline trimming cut 0 bases from V and 2 bases from J; bases unmatched to any gene: 0. Germline-derived CDR1 and CDR2 are DFQATT and SNEGSKA (reference sequence). The CDR3 loop is CSAREGQGNQPQHF. CDR3 nucleotide sequence: TGCAGTGCTAGAGAGGGACAGGGCAATCAGCCCCAGCATTTT.

This clonotype has more than one count but fewer than ten. Relative to the germline gene, one junction end is altered; a read error may explain this. The J gene is TRBJ2-5, the V gene TRBV7-2, with 7 bases that match TRBD1. The CDR3 runs to 11 residues. Germline V gene data show CDR1 as SGHTA and CDR2 as FQGNSA. CDR3 region: CASSLGTGWGF. The DNA of the CDR3 is TGTGCCAGCAGCTTAGGGACAGGTTGGGGCTTC.

This clonotype was seen only a few times. The genes are TRBV6-1 and TRBJ2-2, with D unresolved. Deletions cut 3 bases from V and 5 bases from J, with 10 bases between. Per the germline V gene, CDR1 is MNHNS and CDR2 is SASEGT. The CDR3 runs 14 residues. In DNA, the CDR3 is TGTGCCAGCAGTGATGGCGGAGAGACCGGGGAGCTGTTTTTT. It is translated as CASSDGGETGELFF.

This rearrangement joins TRBV19 to TRBJ1-5; tentative D call: TRBD1 (5 bases). The CDR3 length is 13 residues. Germline V CDR1 and CDR2: LNHDA, SQIVND (reference sequence). Between the trimmed V and J ends, which lost 9 bases and 4 bases, there was a span of 13 bases. The CDR3 is CASGEGRNQPQHF. The CDR3, as DNA: TGTGCCAGCGGGGAGGGGAGAAATCAGCCCCAGCATTTT.

The rearrangement joins TRBV20-1 to TRBJ2-5; weak D call: TRBD1 (5 bases). V lost 0 bases to trimming and J lost 5 bases, with 10 bases between them. Germline V gene lookup returns CDR1 DFQATT and CDR2 SNEGSKA (reference sequence). The CDR3 runs 13 residues. The CDR3 is CSARDPGMETQYF. CDR3 DNA: TGCAGTGCTAGAGACCCAGGGATGGAGACCCAGTACTTC.